Following are 25 T cell receptor beta chains from one sample sequenced in a study of blood T cell repertoires in COVID-19. The table came from immunoSEQ multiplex PCR; TCRdb's copy has only in-frame clones and leaves some out. The sample holds just over 150,000 clones; 85% to 90% are singletons and the top ten take 15%. Sample: peripheral blood. All receptors derive from a woman aged 40-49 years with acute or convalescent COVID-19.

The chain couples TRBV5-1 to TRBJ2-1; 12 bases match TRBD2. V trimming: 3 bases; J trimming: 8 bases; junction bases outside the gene matches: 9. CDR3 length equals 16 residues. The germline CDR1 and CDR2 sequences are SGHRS and YFSETQ. CDR3 region: CASSSPSGGAVDEQFF. The CDR3, as DNA: TGCGCCAGCAGCTCACCTAGCGGGGGGGCGGTGGATGAGCAGTTCTTC.

The rearrangement links TRBV7-3 to TRBJ2-3; 7 bases line up with TRBD2. Germline CDR1 SGHTA, CDR2 FQGTGA. The length of the CDR3 is 15 residues. V dropped 5 bases and J dropped 5; count of bases not matched to a gene: 10. The CDR3: CASSTHYSGRDTQYF. The CDR3 DNA follows: TGTGCCAGCAGCACCCATTATAGCGGGCGAGATACGCAGTATTTT.

The V and J genes are TRBV28 and TRBJ2-3, with D uncertain. The germline gives CDR1 MDHEN, CDR2 SYDVKM. The length of the CDR3 is 17 residues. Trimming stripped 2 bases from V and 2 bases from J, with 17 bases between. The CDR3 DNA reads TGTGCCAGCAGTTTACCCCGACGGCGGCCACTCACAGATACGCAGTATTTT. It specifies CASSLPRRRPLTDTQYF.

The CDR3: CASSLGTGTGNVYTEAFF. CDR3 nucleotide sequence: TGTGCCAGCAGCTTGGGTACCGGGACAGGGAACGTGTACACTGAAGCTTTCTTT. The chain uses TRBV5-6 and TRBJ1-1, with 9 bases fitting TRBD1. J gave up 3 bases and V 0 bases, and 12 bases lay outside the gene matches. The CDR3 is 18 amino acids. Germline V lookup: CDR1 SGHDT, CDR2 YYEEEE.

This clone was seen a single time. The rearrangement joins TRBV7-2 to TRBJ1-3; D not certain. The germline V gene encodes CDR1 SGHTA and CDR2 FQGNSA. The CDR3 has 14 residues. V was pared by 9 bases and J by 4 bases, with 16 bases between. The CDR3 coding sequence is TGTGCCAGACAAGACGTGGGAGACGGAAACACCATATATTTT. The encoded protein is CARQDVGDGNTIYF. The whole variable domain, remainder taken from reference TRBV7-2 and TRBJ1-3, is GAGVSQSPSNKVTEKGKDVELRCDPISGHTALYWYRQSLGQGLEFLIYFQGNSAPDKSGLPSDRFSAERTGGSVSTLTIQRTQQEDSAVYLCARQDVGDGNTIYFGEGSWLTVV.

This sequence joins TRBV5-1 and TRBJ1-4, with TRBD1 identical over 11 bases. Germline lookup yields CDR1 SGHRS and CDR2 YFSETQ. V shed 3 bases and J 7 bases; nucleotides not matched to a gene: 2. This CDR3 has 14 amino acids. CDR3 DNA sequence: TGCGCCAGCAGCTCGGGACAGGGGGGTGAAAAACTGTTTTTT. This sequence encodes CASSSGQGGEKLFF.

Here the CDR3 reads CASSLMGQSNYGYTF. The CDR3 DNA reads TGTGCCAGCAGCTTAATGGGACAGTCTAACTATGGCTACACCTTC. V and J are TRBV7-3 and TRBJ1-2; TRBD1 matches at 7 bases. The CDR3 totals 15 residues. The V gene's germline CDR1 is SGHTA and CDR2 FQGTGA. V gave up 1 base and J gave up 0 bases; unmatched junction bases: 2.

The CDR3 sequence: CASSLAGPRTSSYNSPLHF. The CDR3 bases are TGTGCCAGCAGTTTAGCGGGACCTCGGACCAGCTCCTATAATTCACCCCTCCACTTT. V and J are TRBV27 and TRBJ1-6, with TRBD1 as a possible D gene (5 bases). With 2 bases removed from V and 0 bases from J, the gap between germline ends came to 17 bases. This CDR3 is built from 19 residues. Germline assignment: CDR1 MNHEY and CDR2 SMNVEV (reference sequence).

The chain carries TRBV5-5 and TRBJ2-2; tentatively, D is TRBD2 (5 bases). V lost 5 bases, J lost 2 bases, and 10 bases lay in between. Germline V lookup: CDR1 SGHKS, CDR2 YYEKEE (reference sequence). The CDR3 length is 14 residues. The CDR3, as DNA: TGTGCCAGCAGGCGGGCCGTTAACACCGGGGAGCTGTTTTTT. Its protein product is CASRRAVNTGELFF.

The gene calls are TRBV30 and TRBJ2-7; no firm D call. Per the germline V gene, CDR1 is GTSNPN and CDR2 is SVGIG (reference sequence). V was cut by 8 bases and J by 3 bases, with 17 bases left in between. The CDR3 contains 13 residues. CDR3 protein: CAVAGQDNYEQYF. CDR3 bases: TGTGCCGTCGCCGGCCAAGACAACTACGAGCAGTACTTC. The whole variable domain, filled in from reference TRBV30 and TRBJ2-7, reads SQTIHQWPATLVQPVGSPLSLECTVEGTSNPNLYWYRQAAGRGLQLLFYSVGIGQISSEVPQNLSASRPQDRQFILSSKKLLLSDSGFYLCAVAGQDNYEQYFGPGTRLTVT.

The CDR3 is CASSLSGVGYEQYF. DNA of the CDR3: TGTGCCAGCAGCTTATCAGGGGTCGGCTACGAGCAGTACTTC. The rearrangement joins TRBV7-2 to TRBJ2-7; a possible D gene is TRBD1 (6 bases). Germline V gene data show CDR1 as SGHTA and CDR2 as FQGNSA. The CDR3 is 14 amino acids. The germline V and J ends were trimmed by 2 bases and 3 bases, with 11 bases remaining between them.

The chain links TRBV28 to TRBJ1-3; 10 bases match TRBD1. J gave up 4 bases and V 6 bases, and 6 bases lay outside the gene matches. Germline CDR1 and CDR2: MDHEN and SYDVKM. This CDR3 comprises 15 residues. The CDR3 region has the DNA TGTGCCAGCAGGTTGACAGGGGGCGGAGGAAACACCATATATTTT. Its protein is CASRLTGGGGNTIYF. Full variable domain (remainder filled in from reference TRBV28 and TRBJ1-3): DVKVTQSSRYLVKRTGEKVFLECVQDMDHENMFWYRQDPGLGLRLIYFSYDVKMKEKGDIPEGYSVSREKKERFSLILESASTNQTSMYLCASRLTGGGGNTIYFGEGSWLTVV.

The chain carries TRBV11-2 and TRBJ2-7, with 12 bases aligning to TRBD2. CDR1 SGHAT and CDR2 FQNNGV come from the germline V gene. V shed 5 bases and J 3 bases; nucleotides not matched to a gene: 5. The CDR3 has 15 residues. CDR3 bases: TGTGCCAGCAGCCAAACTAGCGGGGGGAACTACGAGCAGTACTTC. Protein product: CASSQTSGGNYEQYF.

The gene calls are TRBV4-2 and TRBJ1-1, with TRBD1 matching over 7 bases. The germline CDR1 and CDR2 sequences are LGHNA and YNFKEQ. V shed 5 bases and J 0 bases; nucleotides not matched to a gene: 0. This CDR3 is 13 amino acids long. CDR3 region: CASSDRVNTEAFF. CDR3 coding DNA: TGTGCCAGCAGCGACAGGGTGAACACTGAAGCTTTCTTT.

This chain links TRBV28 with TRBJ2-4, with D possibly being TRBD1 (5 bases). Germline V gene lookup returns CDR1 MDHEN and CDR2 SYDVKM. The CDR3 totals 13 residues. Trimming removed 4 bases from V and 10 bases from J, with 14 bases in between. The CDR3: CASSSAGSGIQYF. The CDR3 DNA sequence: TGTGCCAGCAGTTCGGCTGGGTCAGGGATTCAGTACTTC.

The chain carries TRBV28 and TRBJ1-1; TRBD1 is a possible D gene (6 bases). The CDR3 spans 14 residues. Trimming took 2 bases from V and 5 from J, leaving 12 bases between them. Looked up from germline, CDR1 is MDHEN and CDR2 is SYDVKM. Here the CDR3 reads CASSLTGSVTEAFF. DNA of the CDR3: TGTGCCAGCAGTTTAACAGGGAGCGTTACTGAAGCTTTCTTT. Drawing the rest from reference TRBV28 and TRBJ1-1, the complete variable domain is DVKVTQSSRYLVKRTGEKVFLECVQDMDHENMFWYRQDPGLGLRLIYFSYDVKMKEKGDIPEGYSVSREKKERFSLILESASTNQTSMYLCASSLTGSVTEAFFGQGTRLTVV.

The rearrangement links TRBV4-2 to TRBJ2-2, with 10 nucleotides matching TRBD2. The CDR3 loop spans 17 amino acids. Trimming at V came to 0 bases and at J to 5 bases, leaving 6 bases not matched to a gene. In germline, CDR1 is LGHNA, CDR2 YNFKEQ. The CDR3 protein is CASSQDPLAGDTGELFF. The DNA for the CDR3 is TGTGCCAGCAGCCAAGATCCGCTAGCGGGAGATACCGGGGAGCTGTTTTTT.

The V call is TRBV5-1, the J call TRBJ1-5; 7 nucleotides align to TRBD1. CDR1 is SGHRS, CDR2 YFSETQ, per germline. This CDR3 spans 15 amino acids. With 0 bases clipped from V and 5 bases from J, the junction kept 5 bases outside the gene matches. In DNA, the CDR3 is TGCGCCAGCAGCTTGGGGGTCAGGGGGGATCAGCCCCAGCATTTT. This gives the protein CASSLGVRGDQPQHF.

The chain has TRBV29-1 and TRBJ1-1; D unclear. CDR3 length: 12 residues. In germline, CDR1 is SQVTM, CDR2 ANQGSEA. V lost 6 bases and J lost 5, with 13 bases in between. The CDR3 protein is CSVPGRGTEAFF. CDR3 nucleotides: TGCAGCGTCCCGGGGAGAGGGACTGAAGCTTTCTTT.

This chain joins TRBV5-6 and TRBJ1-6, with TRBD1 as a possible D gene (5 bases). Per germline, CDR1 SGHDT and CDR2 YYEEEE. The CDR3 totals 13 residues. V lost 2 bases and J lost 9, with 9 bases in between. The CDR3, as DNA: TGTGCCAGCAGCTTCGGGGGGAGTTCACCCCTCCACTTT. This sequence encodes CASSFGGSSPLHF. Full variable domain (remainder filled in from reference TRBV5-6 and TRBJ1-6): DAGVTQSPTHLIKTRGQQVTLRCSPKSGHDTVSWYQQALGQGPQFIFQYYEEEERQRGNFPDRFSGHQFPNYSSELNVNALLLGDSALYLCASSFGGSSPLHFGNGTRLTVT.

The rearrangement links TRBV24-1 to TRBJ1-1; 7 bases are shared with TRBD1. The CDR3 is 15 residues long. CDR1 and CDR2 (germline): KGHDR, SFDVKD. V trimming: 3 bases; J trimming: 1 base; junction bases outside the gene matches: 4. CDR3 coding DNA: TGTGCCACCAGTGATCCCCGGACAGGGAACACTGAAGCTTTCTTT. Its protein is CATSDPRTGNTEAFF.

The rearrangement links TRBV4-2 to TRBJ1-2; TRBD1 matches 7 bases. The junction had 10 bases not matched to a gene; V was cut back by 3 bases and J by 6 bases. From germline, CDR1 is LGHNA and CDR2 YNFKEQ. CDR3 size: 15 residues. The DNA for the CDR3 is TGTGCCAGCAGCCACCCGACAGGGTCTTTCAATGGCTACACCTTC. This gives the protein CASSHPTGSFNGYTF.

This chain uses TRBV7-2 with TRBJ2-7, with a weak D call TRBD1 (5 bases). Germline V lookup: CDR1 SGHTA, CDR2 FQGNSA. Trimming took off 1 base at V and 6 bases at J, with 13 bases between the two ends. The CDR3 has 14 amino acids. CDR3 bases: TGTGCCAGCAGCTTAGAGTCAGGGCGGCTCGAGCAGTACTTC. Residues: CASSLESGRLEQYF.

The chain joins TRBV9 to TRBJ1-5, with D unresolved. V shed 0 bases and J shed 6 bases, with 7 bases lying between them. This CDR3 spans 13 amino acids. The germline V gene encodes CDR1 SGDLS and CDR2 YYNGEE. The CDR3 region has the DNA TGTGCCAGCAGCGTAGCTGCAGGTCAGCCCCAGCATTTT. Translating gives CASSVAAGQPQHF.

In this sample, this clone turned up once. V gene TRBV24-1 combines with J gene TRBJ1-2, with a tentative D call TRBD1 (5 bases). V gave up 5 bases and J gave up 7 bases, with 10 bases separating them. Germline CDR1 is KGHDR and CDR2 is SFDVKD. The CDR3 has 12 amino acids. For the CDR3, the DNA is TGTGCCACCAGTGGTCAGGGCGGTGGCTACACCTTC. As protein: CATSGQGGGYTF.